A single T cell receptor (beta chain) is shown here with its context. Its antigen remains unidentified. The CDR3 contains 9 residues. Trimming stripped 8 bases from V and 12 bases from J, with 8 bases between. The V gene's germline CDR1 is MNHEY and CDR2 SVGEGT. The sorted Tregs were CD4+CD25+CD127-/low cells. Study-level points and caveats: Tumor Tregs overlapped most with tumor, then blood, naive CD4+ cells. Tumor memory CD4+ T cell TCR gene usage was found to cluster with blood and lymph node memory CD4+ cells and with lymph node naive CD4+ cells.

Constant-region reverse primers amplified full-length variable regions, followed by semi-nested Nested Universal Primer A PCR. Using its own MiXCR run on the 5' RACE reads, TCRdb lists one record per CDR3 protein. The sample yields about 8,000 distinct CDR3 sequences, under 70% seen once. Sequenced: Tregs sorted from a lymph node. This sequence joins TRBV6-2 or TRBV6-3 and TRBJ2-1; D is uncertain. This receptor was taken from a female donor with breast cancer. CDR3 nucleotides: TGTGCCAGCGGGTTAGGGCAGTTCTTC. It is translated as CASGLGQFF.